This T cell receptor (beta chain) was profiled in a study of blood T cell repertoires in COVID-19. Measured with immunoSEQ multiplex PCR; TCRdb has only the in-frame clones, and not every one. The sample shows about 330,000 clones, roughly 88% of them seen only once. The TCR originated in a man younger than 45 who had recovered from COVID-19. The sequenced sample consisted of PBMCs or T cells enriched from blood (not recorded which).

The CDR3, as DNA: TGTGCCAGCAGTGAAGCGACAGGGGAAGGTCCCCTCCACTTT. Its protein is CASSEATGEGPLHF. This chain links TRBV6-1 with TRBJ1-6; TRBD1 matches at 8 bases. The CDR3 has 14 residues. The ends lost 0 bases at V and 13 bases at J; junction bases unmatched: 5. Germline-derived CDR1 and CDR2 are MNHNS and SASEGT.